This section outlines one TCR beta chain sequence together with its context. The sample belongs to a study of T cell changes during pregnancy in multiple sclerosis. Only in-frame clones appear in the TCRdb table, and some are missing; sequencing was by immunoSEQ multiplex PCR. The sample consists of about 69,000 clones, about 92% of them appearing once. CDR1 MNHEY and CDR2 SVGAGI come from the germline V gene. CDR3 length equals 15 residues. With 5 bases clipped from V and 2 bases from J, the junction kept 6 bases outside the gene matches. This chain connects TRBV6-5 to TRBJ1-5, with 7 bases aligning to TRBD1. The receptor was derived from a female donor in good health, enrolled as a control in a pregnancy study. The specimen was peripheral blood, collected in the third trimester of pregnancy. CDR3 protein: CASSATGTGNQPQHF. Here the CDR3 DNA reads TGTGCCAGCAGTGCGACAGGGACGGGCAATCAGCCCCAGCATTTT.